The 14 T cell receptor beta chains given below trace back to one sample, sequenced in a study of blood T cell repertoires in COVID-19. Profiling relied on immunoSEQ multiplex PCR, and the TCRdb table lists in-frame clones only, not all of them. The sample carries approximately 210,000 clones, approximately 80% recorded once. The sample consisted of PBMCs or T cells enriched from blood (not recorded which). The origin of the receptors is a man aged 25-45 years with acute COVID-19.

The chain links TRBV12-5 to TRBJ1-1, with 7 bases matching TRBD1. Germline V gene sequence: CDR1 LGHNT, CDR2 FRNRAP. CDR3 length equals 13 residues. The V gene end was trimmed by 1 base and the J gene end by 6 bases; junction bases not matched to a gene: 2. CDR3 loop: CASGLGQGAEAFF. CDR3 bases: TGTGCTAGTGGTTTGGGACAGGGCGCTGAAGCTTTCTTT.

The CDR3 here is CASSVEVGSREGKTQYF. DNA of the CDR3: TGTGCCAGCAGCGTAGAAGTGGGGAGTCGTGAGGGAAAGACCCAGTACTTC. The rearrangement joins TRBV9 to TRBJ2-5; TRBD2 might be the D (5 bases). There are 17 residues in the CDR3. Germline lookup yields CDR1 SGDLS and CDR2 YYNGEE. Trimming took off 0 bases at V and 6 bases at J, with 21 bases between the two ends.

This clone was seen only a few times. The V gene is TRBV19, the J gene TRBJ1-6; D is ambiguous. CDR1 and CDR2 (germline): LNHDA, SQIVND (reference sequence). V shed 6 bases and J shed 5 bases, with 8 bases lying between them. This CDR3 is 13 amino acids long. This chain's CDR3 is CASRGPDNSPLHF. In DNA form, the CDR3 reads TGTGCCAGTAGGGGCCCTGATAATTCACCCCTCCACTTT.

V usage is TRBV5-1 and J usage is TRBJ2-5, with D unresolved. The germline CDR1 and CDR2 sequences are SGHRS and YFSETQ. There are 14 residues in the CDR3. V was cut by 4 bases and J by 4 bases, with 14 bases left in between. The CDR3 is CASSVESPGETQYF. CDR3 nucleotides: TGCGCCAGCAGCGTAGAAAGCCCGGGAGAGACCCAGTACTTC.

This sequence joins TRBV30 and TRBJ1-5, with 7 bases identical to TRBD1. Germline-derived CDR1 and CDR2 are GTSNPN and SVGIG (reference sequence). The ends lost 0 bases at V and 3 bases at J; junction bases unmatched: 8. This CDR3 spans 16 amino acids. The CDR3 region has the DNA TGTGCCTGGAGTGTAGGAAAGACAGGGTACAATCAGCCCCAGCATTTT. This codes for CAWSVGKTGYNQPQHF.

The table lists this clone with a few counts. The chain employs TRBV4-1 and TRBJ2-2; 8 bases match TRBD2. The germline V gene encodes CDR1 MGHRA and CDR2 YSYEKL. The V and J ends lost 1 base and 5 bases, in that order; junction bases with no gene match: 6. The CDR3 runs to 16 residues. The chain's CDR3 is CASSQVPGLGTGELFF. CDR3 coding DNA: TGCGCCAGCAGCCAAGTCCCGGGACTAGGGACCGGGGAGCTGTTTTTT.

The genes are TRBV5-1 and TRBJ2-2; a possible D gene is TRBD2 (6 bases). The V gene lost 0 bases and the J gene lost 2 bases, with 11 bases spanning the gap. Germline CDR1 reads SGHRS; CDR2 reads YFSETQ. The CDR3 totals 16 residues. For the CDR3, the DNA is TGCGCCAGCAGCTTGGATCCCGGGGGAAACACCGGGGAGCTGTTTTTT. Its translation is CASSLDPGGNTGELFF.

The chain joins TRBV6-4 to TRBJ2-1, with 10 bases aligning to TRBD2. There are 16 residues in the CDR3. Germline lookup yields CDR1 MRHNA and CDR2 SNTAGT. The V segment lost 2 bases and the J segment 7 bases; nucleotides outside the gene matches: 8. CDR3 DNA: TGTGCCAGCAGTGACACGCCTAGCGGGGGAAGGAATGAGCAGTTCTTC. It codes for CASSDTPSGGRNEQFF.

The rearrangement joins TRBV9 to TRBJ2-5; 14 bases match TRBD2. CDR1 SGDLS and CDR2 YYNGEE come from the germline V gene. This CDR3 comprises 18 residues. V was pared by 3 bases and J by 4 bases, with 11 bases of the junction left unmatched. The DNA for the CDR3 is TGTGCCAGCAGCGCTGAATTGGGACTAGCGGGGGCGGTAGAGACCCAGTACTTC. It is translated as CASSAELGLAGAVETQYF.

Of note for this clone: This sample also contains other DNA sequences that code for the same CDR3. CDR3 sequence: CASSYSGTGGPGELFF. In nucleotides, the CDR3 is TGTGCCAGCAGTTACTCGGGGACAGGGGGACCCGGGGAGCTGTTTTTT. The V call is TRBV6-5, the J call TRBJ2-2, with 11 bases aligning to TRBD1. The V segment lost 0 bases and the J segment 6 bases; nucleotides outside the gene matches: 3. From germline, CDR1 is MNHEY and CDR2 SVGAGI. The CDR3 is 16 amino acids.

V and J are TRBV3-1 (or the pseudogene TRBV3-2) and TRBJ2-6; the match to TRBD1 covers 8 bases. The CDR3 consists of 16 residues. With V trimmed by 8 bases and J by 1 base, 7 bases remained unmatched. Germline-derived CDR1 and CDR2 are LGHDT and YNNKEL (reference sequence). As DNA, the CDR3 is TGTGCCAGCGCCGGGACAGGTTCGTCTGGGGCCAACGTCCTGACTTTC. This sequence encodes CASAGTGSSGANVLTF.

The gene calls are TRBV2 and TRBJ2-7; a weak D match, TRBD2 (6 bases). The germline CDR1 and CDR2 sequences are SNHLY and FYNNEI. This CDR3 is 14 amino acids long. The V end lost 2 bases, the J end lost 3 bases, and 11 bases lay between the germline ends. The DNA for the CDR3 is TGTGCCAGCAGTGAAAACGGGGGAGGCTACGAGCAGTACTTC. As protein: CASSENGGGYEQYF.

The CDR3 loop is CASTQAGGNTGELFF. The DNA for the CDR3 is TGTGCCAGCACCCAAGCGGGGGGTAACACCGGGGAGCTGTTTTTT. The chain joins TRBV6-5 to TRBJ2-2, with 9 nucleotides matching TRBD2. The CDR3 loop spans 15 amino acids. Germline V gene data show CDR1 as MNHEY and CDR2 as SVGAGI. J gave up 2 bases and V 7 bases, and 5 bases lay outside the gene matches.

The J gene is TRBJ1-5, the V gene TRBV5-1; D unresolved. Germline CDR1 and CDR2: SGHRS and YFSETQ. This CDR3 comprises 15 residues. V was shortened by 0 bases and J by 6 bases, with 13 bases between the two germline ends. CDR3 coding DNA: TGCGCCAGCAGCTTGGACTCGTTTGCGGGTCAGCCCCAGCATTTT. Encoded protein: CASSLDSFAGQPQHF.